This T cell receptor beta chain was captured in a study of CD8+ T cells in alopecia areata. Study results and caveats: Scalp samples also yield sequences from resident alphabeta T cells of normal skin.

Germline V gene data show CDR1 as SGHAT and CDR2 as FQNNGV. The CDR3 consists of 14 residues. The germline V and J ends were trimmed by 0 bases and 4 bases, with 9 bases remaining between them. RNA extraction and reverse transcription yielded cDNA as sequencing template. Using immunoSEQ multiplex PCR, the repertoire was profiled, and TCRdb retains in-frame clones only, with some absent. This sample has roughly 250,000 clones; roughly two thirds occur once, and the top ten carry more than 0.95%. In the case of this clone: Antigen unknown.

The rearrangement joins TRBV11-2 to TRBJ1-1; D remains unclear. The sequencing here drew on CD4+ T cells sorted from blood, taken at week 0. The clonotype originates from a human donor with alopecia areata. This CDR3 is CASSLDGGGTEAFF. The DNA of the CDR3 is TGTGCCAGCAGCTTAGATGGCGGTGGCACTGAAGCTTTCTTT.